Below, 6 T cell receptor beta chains from the same sample are listed, as sequenced in a study of T-cell reconstitution after alpha-beta-depleted transplantation in children. A TCRbeta library incorporating unique molecular identifiers was prepared. TCRdb reprocessed the PCR reads with MiXCR, giving one entry per CDR3 protein. The sample has hundreds of thousands of distinct CDR3 sequences; 15% to 20% are singletons. The sample consisted of PBMCs, mostly from graft donor cells, taken 360 days after TCRalphabeta/CD19-depleted stem cell transplant. These receptors came from a boy under two years old who had a stem cell transplant for Wiskott-Aldrich syndrome, so the T cells may come from the graft donor.

V usage is TRBV14 and J usage is TRBJ2-3; 7 positions agree with TRBD2. V shed 5 bases, J shed 8 bases, and the junction held 1 base outside the gene matches. The germline CDR1 and CDR2 sequences are SGHDN and FVKESK. The CDR3 is 11 residues long. CDR3 nucleotide sequence: TGTGCCAGCAGCACGGGGGGTACGCAGTATTTT. This codes for CASSTGGTQYF.

In DNA, the CDR3 is TGCAGTGCTAGACCCCCCTCTAAGCGACCTCCAAGCACAGATACGCAGTATTTT. This translates into CSARPPSKRPPSTDTQYF. The chain carries TRBV20-1 and TRBJ2-3; no clear D. The germline V and J ends were trimmed by 2 bases and 0 bases, with 21 bases remaining between them. This CDR3 contains 18 residues. Per germline, CDR1 DFQATT and CDR2 SNEGSKA (reference sequence).

V usage is TRBV7-2 and J usage is TRBJ2-4, with 8 bases fitting TRBD2. J lost 0 bases, V lost 1 base, and 5 bases had no gene match. The germline gives CDR1 SGHTA, CDR2 FQGNSA. CDR3 length: 17 amino acids. Written as DNA, the CDR3 is TGTGCCAGCAGCTTAGGGACTAGCCTGATAGCCAAAAACATTCAGTACTTC. It is translated as CASSLGTSLIAKNIQYF.

There are a few counts of this clonotype. The rearrangement uses TRBV12-3 or TRBV12-4 and TRBJ2-5, with D tentatively TRBD1 or TRBD2 (5 bases each). V gave up 5 bases and J gave up 1 base, with 20 bases separating them. The CDR3 runs 17 residues. This chain's CDR3 is CASSRMIGGGFQETQYF. The CDR3 DNA is TGTGCCAGCAGTCGGATGATTGGGGGTGGCTTCCAAGAGACCCAGTACTTC.

The CDR3 protein is CASSFWAGTTNEKLFF. CDR3 DNA: TGTGCCAGCAGCTTTTGGGCAGGGACAACTAATGAAAAACTGTTTTTT. V is TRBV7-9 and J is TRBJ1-4; tentative D call: TRBD1 (5 bases). The CDR3 contains 16 residues. V gave up 3 bases and J gave up 0 bases, with 11 bases separating them. Germline V lookup: CDR1 SEHNR, CDR2 FQNEAQ (reference sequence).

The chain links TRBV7-2 to TRBJ2-5, with TRBD2 matching 11 bases. Germline CDR1 is SGHTA and CDR2 is FQGNSA. The CDR3 spans 16 residues. Trimming removed 6 bases from V and 2 bases from J; junction bases left unmatched: 8. The CDR3 nucleotides read TGTGCCAGCAGGATAACTAGCGGGAGCGTACAAGAGACCCAGTACTTC. Protein: CASRITSGSVQETQYF.